This record looks at one T cell receptor (beta chain) sequence and its context. The TCR alpha and TCR beta cDNA libraries, bearing sample barcodes and UMIs, were generated by 5'RACE using constant-segment primers. TCRdb used MiXCR to reprocess the 5' RACE reads, holding one entry per CDR3 protein. The table has fewer than 350,000 distinct CDR3 sequences, roughly 17% seen once. V lost 0 bases and J lost 7, with 7 bases in between. The CDR3 totals 13 residues. Germline V gene data show CDR1 as LGHNA and CDR2 as YSLEER. The source of the sample is a study of T-cell memory formation after mild COVID-19. J is TRBJ2-1 and V is TRBV4-3, with D tentatively TRBD2 (6 bases). This TCR was sampled from a man aged 18 to 30 who had mild COVID-19 (a few samples of this study predate the infection). Cell type and time point are not known. The sequenced sample was PBMCs or a T cell subset sorted from them (not recorded which). The CDR3 region has the DNA TGCGCCAGCAGCCAAGATGCGGGGAATGAGCAGTTCTTC. Its protein product is CASSQDAGNEQFF.